This T cell receptor beta chain was identified in a study of tumor-infiltrating lymphocytes in primary liver carcinoma. Germline DNA was also extracted, with blood RNA taken from unsorted whole blood. TCR beta cDNA came from around 500 ng total RNA, primed with a constant-region primer. Slightly modified ARM-PCR with three nested multiplex PCR rounds yielded TCR beta libraries. Primers for the first two PCR rounds were TRBV1-TRBV30 forward primers and a C-beta reverse primer (about 9 cycles per round). TCRdb fed the multiplex PCR reads into MiXCR, producing one record per CDR3 protein. This table holds 250,000 to 400,000 distinct CDR3 sequences, 65% found once. Germline CDR1 and CDR2: SQVTM and ANQGSEA. This CDR3 spans 13 amino acids. Trimming took 1 base from V and 14 from J, leaving 20 bases between them.

Material: peripheral blood. This TCR derives from a man aged 40-49 years with primary liver carcinoma and hepatitis B virus infection. The chain uses TRBV29-1 and TRBJ2-5; possibly TRBD1 for D (5 bases). The CDR3 DNA is TGCAGCGTTGAAGGTCAGGGCCGTGAGACACACTACTTC. Encoded protein: CSVEGQGRETHYF.